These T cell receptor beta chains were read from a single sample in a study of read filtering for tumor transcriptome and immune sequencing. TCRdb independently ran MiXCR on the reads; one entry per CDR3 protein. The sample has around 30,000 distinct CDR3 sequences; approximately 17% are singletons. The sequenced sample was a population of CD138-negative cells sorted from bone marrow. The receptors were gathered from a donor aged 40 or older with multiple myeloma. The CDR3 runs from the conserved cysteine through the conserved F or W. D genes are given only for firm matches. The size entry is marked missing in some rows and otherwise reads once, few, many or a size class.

CDR3aa: CSARGQLAGDETQYF
CDR3nt: TGCAGTGCTAGAGGTCAACTAGCGGGAGACGAGACCCAGTACTTC
abundance: many
len: 15
d_gene: TRBD2
v_gene: TRBV20-1
j_gene: TRBJ2-5

CDR3aa: CAITPGLSSGANVLTF
CDR3nt: TGTGCCATCACCCCGGGACTGAGCTCTGGGGCCAACGTCCTGACTTTC
abundance: many
len: 16
d_gene: .
v_gene: TRBV10-3
j_gene: TRBJ2-6

CDR3aa: CASSVIRGPSEQFF
CDR3nt: TGTGCCAGCAGCGTAATCAGGGGACCGAGTGAGCAGTTCTTC
abundance: many
len: 14
d_gene: .
v_gene: TRBV9
j_gene: TRBJ2-1

CDR3aa: CASSLSRSSSYEQYF
CDR3nt: TGCGCCAGCAGCTTGAGTAGGTCTAGCTCCTACGAGCAGTACTTC
abundance: many
len: 15
d_gene: .
v_gene: TRBV5-1
j_gene: TRBJ2-7

CDR3aa: CATKEGTGANVLTF
CDR3nt: TGTGCCACCAAGGAGGGAACTGGGGCCAACGTCCTGACTTTC
abundance: .
len: 14
d_gene: .
v_gene: TRBV15
j_gene: TRBJ2-6

CDR3aa: CASSPTSGGHQETQYF
CDR3nt: TGTGCCAGCAGTCCGACTAGCGGGGGCCACCAAGAGACCCAGTACTTC
abundance: many
len: 16
d_gene: TRBD2
v_gene: TRBV12-3/TRBV12-4
j_gene: TRBJ2-5

CDR3aa: CASSLGAGPQETQYF
CDR3nt: TGCGCCAGCAGCTTGGGAGCCGGGCCGCAAGAGACCCAGTACTTC
abundance: .
len: 15
d_gene: .
v_gene: TRBV5-1
j_gene: TRBJ2-5

CDR3aa: CSASTGGTYEQCF
CDR3nt: TGCAGTGCGAGCACAGGGGGCACCTACGAGCAGTGCTTC
abundance: few
len: 13
d_gene: TRBD1
v_gene: TRBV20-1
j_gene: TRBJ2-7

CDR3aa: CASSPSVDTQYF
CDR3nt: TGTGCCAGCAGCCCATCCGTAGATACGCAGTATTTT
abundance: many
len: 12
d_gene: .
v_gene: TRBV7-9
j_gene: TRBJ2-3

CDR3aa: CASSRQGDYTEAFF
CDR3nt: TGCGCCAGCAGCCGACAGGGGGATTACACTGAAGCTTTCTTT
abundance: medium-sized
len: 14
d_gene: TRBD1
v_gene: TRBV5-1
j_gene: TRBJ1-1

CDR3aa: CASSQGPTRNTEAFF
CDR3nt: TGCGCCAGCAGCCAAGGCCCCACCCGGAACACTGAAGCTTTCTTT
abundance: .
len: 15
d_gene: .
v_gene: TRBV4-1
j_gene: TRBJ1-1

CDR3aa: CASSLPGLAGVETQYF
CDR3nt: TGTGCCAGCAGTTTACCTGGACTAGCGGGAGTCGAGACCCAGTACTTC
abundance: many
len: 16
d_gene: TRBD2
v_gene: TRBV28
j_gene: TRBJ2-5

CDR3aa: CASSLNDAGELFF
CDR3nt: TGTGCCAGCAGTTTAAACGACGCCGGGGAGCTGTTTTTT
abundance: many
len: 13
d_gene: .
v_gene: TRBV12-3/TRBV12-4
j_gene: TRBJ2-2

CDR3aa: CASRKTPYEQYF
CDR3nt: TGCGCCAGTCGGAAAACCCCCTACGAGCAGTACTTC
abundance: few
len: 12
d_gene: .
v_gene: TRBV5-1
j_gene: TRBJ2-7

CDR3aa: CASSRDGGSPLHF
CDR3nt: TGTGCCAGCAGCCGGGACGGTGGATCACCCCTCCACTTT
abundance: many
len: 13
d_gene: .
v_gene: TRBV12-3/TRBV12-4
j_gene: TRBJ1-6

CDR3aa: CASSPTRASGEGKNEQFF
CDR3nt: TGTGCCAGCAGCCCCACAAGGGCTAGCGGGGAGGGAAAAAATGAGCAGTTCTTC
abundance: many
len: 18
d_gene: TRBD2
v_gene: TRBV7-9
j_gene: TRBJ2-1

CDR3aa: CATSREKGGQSNEQFF
CDR3nt: TGTGCCACCAGCAGAGAGAAAGGGGGACAGAGCAATGAGCAGTTCTTC
abundance: many
len: 16
d_gene: TRBD1
v_gene: TRBV15
j_gene: TRBJ2-1

CDR3aa: CSAKRQGAGYEQYF
CDR3nt: TGCAGTGCTAAAAGACAGGGGGCGGGGTACGAGCAGTACTTC
abundance: many
len: 14
d_gene: TRBD1
v_gene: TRBV20-1
j_gene: TRBJ2-7

CDR3aa: CSASNRRAGGPKAYNEQFF
CDR3nt: TGCAGTGCTAGCAACCGAAGGGCGGGGGGGCCGAAAGCCTACAATGAGCAGTTCTTC
abundance: many
len: 19
d_gene: TRBD2
v_gene: TRBV20-1
j_gene: TRBJ2-1

CDR3aa: CASSFDWDPLTDTQYF
CDR3nt: TGTGCCAGCAGTTTCGATTGGGACCCTCTCACAGATACGCAGTATTTT
abundance: many
len: 16
d_gene: .
v_gene: TRBV7-9
j_gene: TRBJ2-3

CDR3aa: CASSEDSTGIAIYF
CDR3nt: TGTGCCAGCAGCGAAGACAGCACTGGAATCGCCATATATTTT
abundance: .
len: 14
d_gene: .
v_gene: TRBV7-8
j_gene: TRBJ1-3

CDR3aa: CASSYRAGAFF
CDR3nt: TGTGCCAGCAGTTACAGGGCGGGAGCTTTCTTT
abundance: many
len: 11
d_gene: .
v_gene: TRBV6-1
j_gene: TRBJ1-1

CDR3aa: CATRTESSYNEQFF
CDR3nt: TGTGCCACCCGAACAGAGAGCTCCTACAATGAGCAGTTCTTC
abundance: many
len: 14
d_gene: .
v_gene: TRBV6-5
j_gene: TRBJ2-1

CDR3aa: CASSVGTGPLNTGELFF
CDR3nt: TGTGCCAGCAGCGTAGGGACGGGACCTCTGAACACCGGGGAGCTGTTTTTT
abundance: .
len: 17
d_gene: .
v_gene: TRBV9
j_gene: TRBJ2-2

CDR3aa: CASTRTSGTSSYNEQFF
CDR3nt: TGCGCCAGCACCAGGACTAGCGGGACGAGCTCCTACAATGAGCAGTTCTTC
abundance: many
len: 17
d_gene: TRBD2
v_gene: TRBV5-1
j_gene: TRBJ2-1

CDR3aa: CASGGLAGESSYNEQFF
CDR3nt: TGTGCCAGCGGGGGACTAGCGGGAGAAAGCTCCTACAATGAGCAGTTCTTC
abundance: .
len: 17
d_gene: TRBD2
v_gene: TRBV5-6
j_gene: TRBJ2-1

CDR3aa: CASSLGTGGEPLHF
CDR3nt: TGCGCCAGCAGCTTGGGGACAGGGGGCGAACCCCTCCACTTT
abundance: many
len: 14
d_gene: TRBD1
v_gene: TRBV5-1
j_gene: TRBJ1-6

CDR3aa: CASKGRSNSPLHF
CDR3nt: TGCGCCAGCAAGGGTCGAAGTAATTCACCCCTCCACTTT
abundance: .
len: 13
d_gene: .
v_gene: TRBV23-1
j_gene: TRBJ1-6

CDR3aa: CASSTDFRGGVQPQHF
CDR3nt: TGTGCCAGCAGTACGGATTTTAGGGGAGGAGTCCAGCCCCAGCATTTT
abundance: many
len: 16
d_gene: .
v_gene: TRBV6-2/TRBV6-3
j_gene: TRBJ1-5

CDR3aa: CASSQQGQGLTEAFF
CDR3nt: TGTGCCAGCAGTCAGCAAGGTCAGGGTCTCACTGAAGCTTTCTTT
abundance: many
len: 15
d_gene: .
v_gene: TRBV6-2/TRBV6-3
j_gene: TRBJ1-1

CDR3aa: CSAQRQTNTEAFF
CDR3nt: TGCAGTGCTCAAAGGCAGACGAACACTGAAGCTTTCTTT
abundance: many
len: 13
d_gene: .
v_gene: TRBV20-1
j_gene: TRBJ1-1

CDR3aa: CASKEALKETQCF
CDR3nt: TGTGCCAGCAAGGAGGCTCTAAAGGAGACCCAGTGCTTC
abundance: .
len: 13
d_gene: .
v_gene: TRBV28
j_gene: TRBJ2-5

CDR3aa: CSAPSYGYTGELFF
CDR3nt: TGCAGTGCCCCGTCATACGGGTACACCGGGGAGCTGTTTTTT
abundance: many
len: 14
d_gene: .
v_gene: TRBV20-1
j_gene: TRBJ2-2

CDR3aa: CASKSRSSSYNEQFF
CDR3nt: TGTGCCAGCAAATCGAGGTCGAGCTCCTACAATGAGCAGTTCTTC
abundance: many
len: 15
d_gene: .
v_gene: TRBV2
j_gene: TRBJ2-1

CDR3aa: CASIRGAGDTQYF
CDR3nt: TGCGCCAGCATCCGCGGGGCGGGAGATACGCAGTATTTT
abundance: many
len: 13
d_gene: .
v_gene: TRBV5-1
j_gene: TRBJ2-3

CDR3aa: CASSAYLRGSDEKLFF
CDR3nt: TGTGCCAGCAGTGCATATCTGAGGGGGTCGGATGAAAAACTGTTTTTT
abundance: many
len: 16
d_gene: .
v_gene: TRBV6-1
j_gene: TRBJ1-4

CDR3aa: CASSSGVGGEQYF
CDR3nt: TGTGCTAGCAGCTCAGGGGTCGGTGGCGAGCAGTACTTC
abundance: many
len: 13
d_gene: .
v_gene: TRBV7-7
j_gene: TRBJ2-7

CDR3aa: CASSVDAASPYNEQFF
CDR3nt: TGTGCCAGCAGCGTAGATGCAGCGAGCCCCTACAATGAGCAGTTCTTC
abundance: .
len: 16
d_gene: .
v_gene: TRBV9
j_gene: TRBJ2-1

CDR3aa: CASSLSSTDTQYF
CDR3nt: TGTGCCAGCAGTTTGAGTAGCACAGATACGCAGTATTTT
abundance: many
len: 13
d_gene: .
v_gene: TRBV28
j_gene: TRBJ2-3

CDR3aa: CASAGLGVGIQYF
CDR3nt: TGTGCCAGCGCGGGCCTCGGGGTCGGCATTCAGTACTTC
abundance: .
len: 13
d_gene: .
v_gene: TRBV14
j_gene: TRBJ2-4

CDR3aa: CATAGLAGLNEQFF
CDR3nt: TGTGCCACAGCAGGACTAGCGGGATTGAATGAGCAGTTCTTC
abundance: many
len: 14
d_gene: TRBD2
v_gene: TRBV24-1
j_gene: TRBJ2-1

CDR3aa: CSAADWYNEQFF
CDR3nt: TGCAGTGCTGCGGACTGGTACAATGAGCAGTTCTTC
abundance: .
len: 12
d_gene: .
v_gene: TRBV20-1
j_gene: TRBJ2-1

CDR3aa: CASGATGGSYEQYF
CDR3nt: TGTGCCAGCGGAGCGACAGGGGGCTCGTACGAGCAGTACTTC
abundance: many
len: 14
d_gene: TRBD1
v_gene: TRBV12-3/TRBV12-4
j_gene: TRBJ2-7